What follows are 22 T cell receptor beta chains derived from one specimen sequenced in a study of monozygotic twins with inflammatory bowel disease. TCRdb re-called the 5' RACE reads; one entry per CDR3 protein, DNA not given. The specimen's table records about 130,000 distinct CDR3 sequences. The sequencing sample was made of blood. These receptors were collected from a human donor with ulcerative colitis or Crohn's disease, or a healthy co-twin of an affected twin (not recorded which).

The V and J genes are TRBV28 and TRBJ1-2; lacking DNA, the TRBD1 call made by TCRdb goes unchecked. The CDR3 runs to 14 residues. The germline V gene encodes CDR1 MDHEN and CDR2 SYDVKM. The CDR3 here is CASSLSGGFFGYTF.

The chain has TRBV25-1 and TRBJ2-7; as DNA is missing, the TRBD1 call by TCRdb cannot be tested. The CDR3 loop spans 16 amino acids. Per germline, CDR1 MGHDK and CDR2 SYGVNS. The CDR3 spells CASSEGWGTGTNEQYF.

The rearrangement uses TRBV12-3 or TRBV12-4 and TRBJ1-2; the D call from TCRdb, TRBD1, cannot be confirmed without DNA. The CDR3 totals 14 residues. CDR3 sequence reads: CASSLARGKNGYTF.

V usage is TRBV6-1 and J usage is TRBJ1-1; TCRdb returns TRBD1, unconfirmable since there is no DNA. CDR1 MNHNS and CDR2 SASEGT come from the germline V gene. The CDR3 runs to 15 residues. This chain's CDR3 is CATRGMDIQHTEAFF.

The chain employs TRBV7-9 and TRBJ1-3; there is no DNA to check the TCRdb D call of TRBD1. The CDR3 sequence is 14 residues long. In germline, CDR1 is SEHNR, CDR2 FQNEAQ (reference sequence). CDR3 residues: CASSSTGDGNTIYF.

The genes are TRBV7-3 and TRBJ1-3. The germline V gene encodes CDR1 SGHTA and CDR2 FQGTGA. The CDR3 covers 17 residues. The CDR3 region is CASSLTLIRFFGNTIYF.

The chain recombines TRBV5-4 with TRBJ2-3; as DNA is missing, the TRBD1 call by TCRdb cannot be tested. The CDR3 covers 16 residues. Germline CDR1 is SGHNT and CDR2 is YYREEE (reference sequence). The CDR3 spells CASSLYQGGFTDTQYF.

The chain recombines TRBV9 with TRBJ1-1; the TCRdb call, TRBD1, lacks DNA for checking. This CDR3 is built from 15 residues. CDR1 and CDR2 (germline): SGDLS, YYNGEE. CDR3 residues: CASSLGGGTGDLAFF.

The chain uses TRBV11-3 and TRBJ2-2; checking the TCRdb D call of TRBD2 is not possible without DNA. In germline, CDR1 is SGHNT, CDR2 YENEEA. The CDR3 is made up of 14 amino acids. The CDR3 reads CASSLIGGSGELFF.

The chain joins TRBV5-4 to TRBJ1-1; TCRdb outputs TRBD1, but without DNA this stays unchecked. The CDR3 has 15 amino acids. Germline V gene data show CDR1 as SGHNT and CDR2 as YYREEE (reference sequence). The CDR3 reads CASSPRDRGLTEAFF.

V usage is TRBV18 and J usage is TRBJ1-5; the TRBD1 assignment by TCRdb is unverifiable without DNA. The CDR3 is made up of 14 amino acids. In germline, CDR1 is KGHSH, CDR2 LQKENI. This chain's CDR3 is CASSTGTADQPQHF. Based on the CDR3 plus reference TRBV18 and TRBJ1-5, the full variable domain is NAGVMQNPRHLVRRRGQEARLRCSPMKGHSHVYWYRQLPEEGLKFMVYLQKENIIDESGMPKERFSAEFPKEGPSILRIQQVVRGDSAAYFCASSTGTADQPQHFGDGTRLSIL.

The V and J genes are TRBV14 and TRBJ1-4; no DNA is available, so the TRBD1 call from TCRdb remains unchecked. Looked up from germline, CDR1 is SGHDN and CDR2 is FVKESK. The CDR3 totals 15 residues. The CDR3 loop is CASSHRGHTNEKLFF.

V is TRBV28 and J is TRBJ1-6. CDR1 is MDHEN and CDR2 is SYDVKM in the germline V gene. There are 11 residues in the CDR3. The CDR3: CASTGNSPLHF.

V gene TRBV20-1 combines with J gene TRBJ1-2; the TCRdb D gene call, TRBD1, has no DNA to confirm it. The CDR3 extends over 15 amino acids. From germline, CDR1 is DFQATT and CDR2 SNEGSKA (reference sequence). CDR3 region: CSARKNRDSNYGYTF.

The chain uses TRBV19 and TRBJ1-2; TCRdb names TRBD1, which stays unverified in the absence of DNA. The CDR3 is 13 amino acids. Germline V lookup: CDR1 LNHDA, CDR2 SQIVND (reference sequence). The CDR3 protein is CASSIAGGDGYTF.

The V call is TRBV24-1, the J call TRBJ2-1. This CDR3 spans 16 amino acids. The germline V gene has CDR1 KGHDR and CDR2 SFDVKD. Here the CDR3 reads CATSEVPMGSYNEQFF.

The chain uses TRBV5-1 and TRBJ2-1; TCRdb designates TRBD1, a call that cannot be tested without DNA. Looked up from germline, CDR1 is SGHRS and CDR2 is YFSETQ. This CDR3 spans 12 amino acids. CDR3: CASSLTSQGQFF.

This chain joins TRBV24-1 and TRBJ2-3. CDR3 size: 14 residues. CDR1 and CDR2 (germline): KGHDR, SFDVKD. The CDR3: CATSDLKPTDTQYF.

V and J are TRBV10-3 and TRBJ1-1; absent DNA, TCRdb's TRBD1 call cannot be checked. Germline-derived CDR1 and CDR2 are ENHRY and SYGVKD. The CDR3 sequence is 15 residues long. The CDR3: CAISSYRDPNAEAFF.

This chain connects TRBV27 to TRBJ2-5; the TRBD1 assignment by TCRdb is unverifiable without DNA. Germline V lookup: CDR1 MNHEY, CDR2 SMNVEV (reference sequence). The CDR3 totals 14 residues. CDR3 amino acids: CASSSFPGQETQYF.

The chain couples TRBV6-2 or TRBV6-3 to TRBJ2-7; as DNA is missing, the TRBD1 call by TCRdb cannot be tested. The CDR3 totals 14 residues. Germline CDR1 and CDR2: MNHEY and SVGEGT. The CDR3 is CASSYEGTGFEQYF.

CDR3 residues: CASSPRGGRVAFF. The chain has TRBV7-2 and TRBJ1-1; there is no DNA to check the TCRdb D call of TRBD1. CDR1 SGHTA and CDR2 FQGNSA come from the germline V gene. The CDR3 consists of 13 residues.